Below are 7 T cell receptor beta chains sequenced from a single sample in a study of CD8+CD57+ T cells in acquired aplastic anemia. Genomic DNA was employed as the template in profiling TCR beta VDJ and CDR3. TCRdb re-derived calls from the reads in MiXCR, one entry per CDR3 protein. The sample shows hundreds of thousands of distinct CDR3 sequences, roughly 64% of them seen only once. The sequenced sample consisted of sorted CD4+, CD8+, or CD8+CD57+ T cells (not recorded which) from PBMCs. The origin of the receptors is a human donor in good health, serving as a control.

V usage is TRBV11-1 and J usage is TRBJ1-2; 9 bases line up with TRBD1. Trimming cost V 5 bases and J 6 bases; bases outside gene matches: 13. In germline, CDR1 is SGHAT, CDR2 FQDESV (reference sequence). The CDR3 sequence is 16 residues long. The CDR3 protein is CASSPVGTGYADGYTF. The DNA of the CDR3 is TGTGCCAGCAGCCCAGTAGGGACAGGGTATGCGGATGGCTACACCTTC.

The chain combines TRBV7-9 with TRBJ1-1; maybe TRBD1 (5 bases). Germline V CDR1 and CDR2: SEHNR, FQNEAQ (reference sequence). The CDR3 contains 14 residues. V was shortened by 2 bases and J by 6 bases, with 13 bases between the two germline ends. CDR3 sequence: CASSLLGRGAEAFF. CDR3 coding DNA: TGTGCCAGCAGCTTATTGGGTAGGGGCGCTGAAGCTTTCTTT.

The chain recombines TRBV9 with TRBJ2-3; 8 bases match TRBD2. With 2 bases clipped from V and 2 bases from J, the junction kept 10 bases outside the gene matches. Germline CDR1 reads SGDLS; CDR2 reads YYNGEE. This CDR3 contains 17 residues. The CDR3 loop is CASSVFSGELNTDTQYF. In DNA, the CDR3 is TGTGCCAGCAGCGTCTTTAGCGGGGAGCTTAACACAGATACGCAGTATTTT.

In this sample, this clonotype turned up many times. The chain recombines TRBV24-1 with TRBJ2-4; TRBD1 aligns across 8 bases. CDR1 is KGHDR, CDR2 SFDVKD, per germline. This CDR3 has 18 amino acids. J gave up 1 base and V 4 bases, and 11 bases lay outside the gene matches. The CDR3 DNA is TGTGCCACCAGTGAAGGACAGGGACCAACCTACGCCAAAAACATTCAGTACTTC. Translated: CATSEGQGPTYAKNIQYF.

On this clonotype itself: A read error may account for a junction end that differs from germline. The DNA for the CDR3 is TGTGCCAGCAGCATTCGGACAGGGTGGGCATATCCCCTCCACTTT. Protein sequence: CASSIRTGWAYPLHF. This chain connects TRBV15 to TRBJ1-6, with 8 nucleotides matching TRBD1. The CDR3 is made up of 15 amino acids. The V gene's germline CDR1 is LNHNV and CDR2 YYDKDF (reference sequence).

This clonotype was detected ten times or more. The J gene is TRBJ2-3, the V gene TRBV6-6; 8 bases are a match to TRBD2. CDR1 is MNHNY and CDR2 is SVGAGI in the germline V gene (reference sequence). This CDR3 spans 15 amino acids. The V gene end was trimmed by 5 bases and the J gene end by 5 bases; junction bases not matched to a gene: 9. DNA for the CDR3: TGTGCCAGCAGTGGAGCGGGGGCAGTGGAAGATACGCAGTATTTT. It specifies CASSGAGAVEDTQYF.

To note about this clonotype: One end of the junction is discordant with germline, which a read error may explain. The chain couples TRBV11-2 to TRBJ2-5, with unresolved D. In germline, CDR1 is SGHAT, CDR2 FQNNGV. The CDR3 extends over 14 amino acids. The CDR3 reads CASSLVLRTETQYF. CDR3 nucleotide sequence: TGTGCCAGTAGCTTAGTTCTCAGGACAGAGACCCAGTACTTC.